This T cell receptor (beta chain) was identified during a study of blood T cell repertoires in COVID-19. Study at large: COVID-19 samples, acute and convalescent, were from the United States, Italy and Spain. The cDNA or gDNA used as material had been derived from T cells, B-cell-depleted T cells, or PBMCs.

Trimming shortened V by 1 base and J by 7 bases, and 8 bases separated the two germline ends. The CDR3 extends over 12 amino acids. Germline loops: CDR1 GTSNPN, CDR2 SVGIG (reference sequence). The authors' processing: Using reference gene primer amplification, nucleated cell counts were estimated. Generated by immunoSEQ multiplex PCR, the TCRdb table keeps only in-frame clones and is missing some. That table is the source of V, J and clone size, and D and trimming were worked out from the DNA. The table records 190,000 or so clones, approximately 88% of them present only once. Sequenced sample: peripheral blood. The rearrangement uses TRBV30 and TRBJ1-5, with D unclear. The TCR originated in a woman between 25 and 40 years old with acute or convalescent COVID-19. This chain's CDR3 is CAWSAGGQPQHF. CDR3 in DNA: TGTGCCTGGAGTGCTGGAGGACAGCCCCAGCATTTT.